Presented here are 29 T cell receptor beta chains from one specimen sequenced in a study of T cells of healthy individuals. TCRdb reanalysed the 5' RACE reads using MiXCR and keeps one entry per CDR3 protein. The sample consists of about 60,000 distinct CDR3 sequences, 16% of them appearing once. Receptors originate from a human donor in good health.

This clonotype appeared a few times. The rearrangement links TRBV4-1 to TRBJ1-5; a weak D match, TRBD1 (5 bases). Deletions cut 0 bases from V and 6 bases from J, with 12 bases between. The CDR3 has 15 residues. Germline lookup yields CDR1 MGHRA and CDR2 YSYEKL. This chain's CDR3 is CASSQDPSGSQPQHF. The CDR3 DNA follows: TGCGCCAGCAGCCAAGATCCCTCAGGGAGTCAGCCCCAGCATTTT.

This clonotype was detected a few times. The V and J genes are TRBV3-1 and TRBJ2-2; no reliable D call. The length of the CDR3 is 14 residues. From germline, CDR1 is LGHDT and CDR2 YNNKEL (reference sequence). V shed 5 bases and J shed 4 bases, with 11 bases lying between them. The CDR3 loop is CASSYGRLTGELFF. The CDR3 DNA sequence: TGTGCCAGCAGCTATGGGCGGCTCACCGGGGAGCTGTTTTTT.

There are many counts of this clonotype. The chain combines TRBV29-1 with TRBJ1-3; no definite D call. From germline, CDR1 is SQVTM and CDR2 ANQGSEA. CDR3 length equals 11 residues. V lost 3 bases and J lost 5, with 5 bases in between. CDR3 loop: CSVDERNTIYF. As DNA, the CDR3 is TGCAGCGTTGATGAACGAAACACCATATATTTT.

This sequence joins TRBV12-3 or TRBV12-4 and TRBJ1-1, with D unclear. The CDR3 is 11 amino acids. Trimming took off 5 bases at V and 11 bases at J, with 12 bases between the two ends. The CDR3 sequence is CASSPSLHAFF. In nucleotides, the CDR3 is TGTGCCAGCAGTCCCAGCCTACACGCTTTCTTT.

The chain joins TRBV13 to TRBJ1-1; the D is unclear. Per the germline V gene, CDR1 is PRHDT and CDR2 is FYEKMQ (reference sequence). Trimming left V 4 bases short and J 0 bases short, with 12 bases between. This CDR3 is 15 amino acids long. The CDR3, as DNA: TGTGCCAGCAGCTACAGACTACAATTGAACACTGAAGCTTTCTTT. Its translation: CASSYRLQLNTEAFF.

This clonotype was seen repeatedly, ten times or more. The chain couples TRBV4-3 to TRBJ2-3; D not resolved. The CDR3 consists of 15 residues. Germline assignment: CDR1 LGHNA and CDR2 YSLEER. Trimming removed 0 bases from V and 8 bases from J, with 15 bases in between. The chain's CDR3 is CASSQDLIGRGTQYF. CDR3 in DNA: TGCGCCAGCAGCCAAGATCTTATAGGCCGCGGTACGCAGTATTTT.

In this sample, this clonotype turned up many times. V is TRBV11-2 and J is TRBJ2-7; possibly TRBD1 for D (6 bases). Germline loops: CDR1 SGHAT, CDR2 FQNNGV. This CDR3 region has 17 residues. V was cut by 6 bases and J by 2 bases, with 23 bases left in between. The CDR3 DNA is TGTGCCAGCAGATCGATACCCCGGACACGGACAGCCTACGAGCAGTACTTC. Its translation: CASRSIPRTRTAYEQYF.

J is TRBJ1-1 and V is TRBV9, with 7 positions matching TRBD1. Germline trimming cut 3 bases from V and 1 base from J; bases unmatched to any gene: 12. The CDR3 totals 17 residues. Germline V gives CDR1 SGDLS, CDR2 YYNGEE. CDR3 sequence reads: CASSAGGAGGKNTEAFF. Here the CDR3 DNA reads TGTGCCAGCAGCGCGGGGGGAGCAGGGGGTAAGAACACTGAAGCTTTCTTT.

J is TRBJ2-3 and V is TRBV28, with D possibly matching TRBD1 (6 bases). The CDR3 runs to 15 residues. Germline lookup yields CDR1 MDHEN and CDR2 SYDVKM. Trimming pared 3 bases from V and 1 base from J, leaving 11 bases between. The CDR3 is CASSFRGGGTDTQYF. The CDR3 coding sequence is TGTGCCAGCAGTTTTCGAGGGGGAGGCACAGATACGCAGTATTTT.

There are a few counts of this clonotype. The V call is TRBV12-3 or TRBV12-4, the J call TRBJ2-7; 8 nucleotides line up with TRBD1. The CDR3 contains 14 residues. J was trimmed by 5 bases and V by 4 bases; bases with no gene match: 7. The CDR3 bases are TGTGCCAGCAGTTACCCGGACAGGGTTAACGAGCAGTACTTC. It encodes CASSYPDRVNEQYF.

This clonotype was found a few times. V gene TRBV24-1 combines with J gene TRBJ1-1; TRBD1 matches at 7 bases. Per the germline V gene, CDR1 is KGHDR and CDR2 is SFDVKD. The CDR3 is 12 residues long. V lost 0 bases to trimming and J lost 11 bases; unmatched junction nucleotides: 2. Written as DNA, the CDR3 is TGTGCCACCAGTGATTTGAGGGGGCGGGCTTTCTTT. Protein sequence: CATSDLRGRAFF.

This clonotype has at least ten counts. The rearrangement joins TRBV12-3 or TRBV12-4 to TRBJ2-1; 9 nucleotides agree with TRBD2. The junction had 4 bases not matched to a gene; V was cut back by 4 bases and J by 9 bases. The CDR3 has 13 residues. The CDR3 DNA follows: TGTGCCAGCAGTTCACTAGCGGGCGGTGAGCAGTTCTTC. Encoded protein: CASSSLAGGEQFF.

This clonotype was picked up a small number of times. This chain uses TRBV25-1 with TRBJ2-2; possibly TRBD2 for D (6 bases). The CDR3 extends over 16 amino acids. V lost 2 bases and J 0 bases, leaving 10 bases between the germline ends. Germline V CDR1 and CDR2: MGHDK, SYGVNS. CDR3 region: CASSEGAGPNTGELFF. As DNA, the CDR3 is TGTGCCAGCAGTGAAGGAGCGGGCCCGAACACCGGGGAGCTGTTTTTT. The full variable domain, rest sourced from reference TRBV25-1 and TRBJ2-2, is EADIYQTPRYLVIGTGKKITLECSQTMGHDKMYWYQQDPGMELHLIHYSYGVNSTEKGDLSSESTVSRIRTEHFPLTLESARPSHTSQYLCASSEGAGPNTGELFFGEGSRLTVL.

A single count supports this clonotype. V is TRBV20-1 and J is TRBJ2-3; 7 bases align to TRBD1. This CDR3 comprises 13 residues. CDR1 and CDR2 from the germline V gene are DFQATT and SNEGSKA (reference sequence). Losses at the gene ends were 5 bases for V and 5 bases for J; bases not matched to a gene: 7. CDR3 loop: CSAARTGGDTQYF. The DNA of the CDR3 is TGCAGTGCTGCCCGGACAGGTGGAGATACGCAGTATTTT.

This clonotype was counted only a few times. The gene calls are TRBV28 and TRBJ2-5; TRBD2 is a possible D gene (5 bases). Trimming pared 2 bases from V and 3 bases from J, leaving 7 bases between. The CDR3 runs 13 residues. Germline assignment: CDR1 MDHEN and CDR2 SYDVKM. The CDR3 DNA reads as TGTGCCAGCAGTTTAGGGAGAAAAGAGACCCAGTACTTC. This sequence encodes CASSLGRKETQYF.

This clonotype was seen repeatedly, ten times or more. The V gene is TRBV5-4, the J gene TRBJ2-3; the match to TRBD2 covers 14 bases. This CDR3 region has 16 residues. V was clipped by 4 bases and J by 4 bases; unmatched bases: 5. The germline V gene encodes CDR1 SGHNT and CDR2 YYREEE (reference sequence). The DNA for the CDR3 is TGTGCCAGCAGCCGGACTAGCGGGGGGAGCGCAGATACGCAGTATTTT. As protein: CASSRTSGGSADTQYF.

This clonotype showed up just a few times. The rearrangement links TRBV11-2 to TRBJ1-1; D is unclear. CDR3 length equals 13 residues. CDR1 is SGHAT and CDR2 is FQNNGV in the germline V gene. V lost 1 base, J lost 1 base, and 4 bases lay in between. The CDR3 loop reads CASSLAENTEAFF. For the CDR3, the DNA is TGTGCCAGCAGCTTAGCCGAGAACACTGAAGCTTTCTTT.

This clonotype showed up many times. V is TRBV6-2 or TRBV6-3 and J is TRBJ2-4; no firm D call. Per the germline V gene, CDR1 is MNHEY and CDR2 is SVGEGT. This CDR3 has 13 residues. V was shortened by 7 bases and J by 2 bases, with 9 bases between the two germline ends. The CDR3 protein is CASTGASKNIQYF. CDR3 DNA sequence: TGTGCCAGCACCGGTGCATCCAAAAACATTCAGTACTTC.

This clonotype came up a few times. The J gene is TRBJ2-1, the V gene TRBV28, with 8 bases matching TRBD1. With 7 bases clipped from V and 5 bases from J, the junction kept 13 bases outside the gene matches. Looked up from germline, CDR1 is MDHEN and CDR2 is SYDVKM. This CDR3 spans 16 amino acids. DNA for the CDR3: TGTGCCAGCACGGAGGGTGGACAGGGAACAAACAATGAGCAGTTCTTC. Translating it yields CASTEGGQGTNNEQFF.

The chain links TRBV20-1 to TRBJ2-1; TRBD2 matches 10 bases. Germline trimming cut 4 bases from V and 7 bases from J; bases unmatched to any gene: 10. The CDR3 runs to 15 residues. Germline values: CDR1 DFQATT, CDR2 SNEGSKA (reference sequence). CDR3 residues: CSAKSLAGESNEQFF. The CDR3 DNA reads TGCAGTGCTAAAAGTCTAGCGGGAGAATCGAATGAGCAGTTCTTC.

This clonotype has a count of ten or more. The gene calls are TRBV6-2 or TRBV6-3 and TRBJ2-1; TRBD1 matches at 7 bases. The CDR3 runs 12 residues. Trimming removed 6 bases from V and 12 bases from J; junction bases left unmatched: 8. CDR1 is MNHEY and CDR2 is SVGEGT in the germline V gene. The CDR3 here is CASSLRGPGQFF. The DNA of the CDR3 is TGTGCCAGCAGCCTAAGGGGGCCGGGGCAGTTCTTC.

The chain recombines TRBV2 with TRBJ1-1, with D possibly being TRBD1 (6 bases). Germline assignment: CDR1 SNHLY and CDR2 FYNNEI. V lost 4 bases, J lost 5 bases, and 11 bases lay in between. The CDR3 is made up of 13 amino acids. This chain's CDR3 is CASSVRGWTEAFF. The CDR3, as DNA: TGTGCCAGCAGTGTGAGGGGGTGGACTGAAGCTTTCTTT.

The chain's CDR3 is CASSPDQAGVNQPQHF. The CDR3 coding sequence is TGTGCCAGCTCTCCAGATCAGGCGGGGGTTAATCAGCCCCAGCATTTT. The chain joins TRBV18 to TRBJ1-5; possible D gene TRBD1, 5 bases. The germline V and J ends were trimmed by 6 bases and 4 bases, with 19 bases remaining between them. This CDR3 is built from 16 residues. The germline gives CDR1 KGHSH, CDR2 LQKENI.

In its sample, this clonotype was seen many times. V usage is TRBV10-2 and J usage is TRBJ2-2; 9 positions match TRBD2. CDR1 and CDR2 (germline): WSHSY, SAAADI. Losses at the gene ends were 11 bases for V and 5 bases for J; bases not matched to a gene: 15. The CDR3 length is 16 residues. This CDR3 reads CAARVRGLAGTGELFF. In DNA form, the CDR3 reads TGCGCCGCCAGAGTAAGGGGGCTAGCGGGGACCGGGGAGCTGTTTTTT.

This clonotype was observed at least ten times. The CDR3 protein is CSVGPRGRSSYEQYF. The CDR3 DNA sequence: TGCAGCGTTGGCCCCAGGGGCAGAAGCTCCTACGAGCAGTACTTC. This sequence joins TRBV29-1 and TRBJ2-7; perhaps TRBD1 as D (6 bases). The CDR3 has 15 residues. Germline assignment: CDR1 SQVTM and CDR2 ANQGSEA. Trimming took off 4 bases at V and 0 bases at J, with 16 bases between the two ends.

The chain links TRBV9 to TRBJ1-3; perhaps TRBD1 as D (5 bases). Germline V gene data show CDR1 as SGDLS and CDR2 as YYNGEE. The CDR3 length is 15 residues. The V end was cut by 2 bases, the J end by 4 bases, with 13 bases between. The CDR3 spells CASSVDISNGNTIYF. In nucleotides, the CDR3 is TGTGCCAGCAGCGTGGACATCTCGAACGGAAACACCATATATTTT.

CDR3 bases: TGTGCCAGCAGCGTAGTACCTGACACCAGAACCTACGAGCAGTACTTC. It translates to CASSVVPDTRTYEQYF. This sequence joins TRBV9 and TRBJ2-7; D is ambiguous. Trimming pared 0 bases from V and 2 bases from J, leaving 15 bases between. CDR3 length: 16 residues. Per germline, CDR1 SGDLS and CDR2 YYNGEE.

This clonotype showed up just a few times. J is TRBJ2-5 and V is TRBV7-9; TRBD2 aligns across 10 bases. The CDR3 is made up of 19 amino acids. V shed 1 base and J 0 bases; nucleotides not matched to a gene: 11. Looked up from germline, CDR1 is SEHNR and CDR2 is FQNEAQ (reference sequence). CDR3 nucleotides: TGTGCCAGCAGCTTAGGAGGACTAGCGGATCCAATGTACCAAGAGACCCAGTACTTC. Translation: CASSLGGLADPMYQETQYF.

The table lists this clonotype with a few counts. The chain couples TRBV13 to TRBJ2-5; 8 positions agree with TRBD2. With 5 bases clipped from V and 6 bases from J, the junction kept 11 bases outside the gene matches. Germline V CDR1 and CDR2: PRHDT, FYEKMQ (reference sequence). This CDR3 is 15 amino acids long. CDR3 sequence (DNA): TGTGCCAGCAGCCCTTTTGGAGCGGGGGATAAGACCCAGTACTTC. It translates to CASSPFGAGDKTQYF.